This entry lists 30 T cell receptor beta chains sequenced from one sample in a study of blood T cell repertoires in COVID-19. Measured with immunoSEQ multiplex PCR; TCRdb has only the in-frame clones, and not every one. The table includes tens of thousands of clones, approximately 91% detected once. The sample was peripheral blood. These receptors were taken from a man between 50 and 59 years old with active COVID-19.

V is TRBV2 and J is TRBJ2-1; 9 nucleotides align to TRBD2. Germline V gives CDR1 SNHLY, CDR2 FYNNEI. V lost 9 bases and J lost 8; bases outside the gene matches: 8. This CDR3 is built from 13 residues. CDR3 residues: CASEAGGLYEQFF. The CDR3 DNA reads TGTGCCAGTGAGGCGGGGGGGCTATATGAGCAGTTCTTC.

This sequence joins TRBV7-2 and TRBJ1-1; 12 bases are shared with TRBD1. The germline CDR1 and CDR2 sequences are SGHTA and FQGNSA. The junction had 6 bases not matched to a gene; V was cut back by 5 bases and J by 5 bases. The CDR3 consists of 15 residues. CDR3 DNA sequence: TGTGCCAGCAGCCAGGGGGGACAGGGGGCTACTGAAGCTTTCTTT. Residues: CASSQGGQGATEAFF.

The genes are TRBV20-1 and TRBJ1-1, with a weak D call TRBD1 (6 bases). Germline CDR1 and CDR2: DFQATT and SNEGSKA (reference sequence). V was pared by 4 bases and J by 6 bases, with 6 bases between. The CDR3 has 10 amino acids. For the CDR3, the DNA is TGCAGTGCTACAGGGGCTGAAGCTTTCTTT. Its protein product is CSATGAEAFF.

Notes on this clone: Germline and junction disagree at one end, which may indicate a read error. The sample contains more than one DNA sequence encoding this CDR3. This chain links TRBV4-1 with TRBJ2-2; a weak D match, TRBD2 (6 bases). CDR1 is MGHRA and CDR2 is YSYEKL in the germline V gene. The CDR3 consists of 13 residues. This chain's CDR3 is CASSQGLGGELFF. CDR3 sequence (DNA): TGCGCCAGCAGCCAGGGCCTGGGCGGGGAACTGTTTTTT.

V is TRBV15 and J is TRBJ2-2; TRBD2 might be the D (6 bases). The CDR3 loop spans 15 amino acids. The germline V and J ends were trimmed by 8 bases and 1 base, with 14 bases remaining between them. Per germline, CDR1 LNHNV and CDR2 YYDKDF (reference sequence). The CDR3 DNA follows: TGTGCCACCGCTACTCGACTAGGGAACACCGGGGAGCTGTTTTTT. This encodes CATATRLGNTGELFF. The variable domain in full, completed from reference TRBV15 and TRBJ2-2, reads DAMVIQNPRYQVTQFGKPVTLSCSQTLNHNVMYWYQQKSSQAPKLLFHYYDKDFNNEADTPDNFQSRRPNTSFCFLDIRSPGLGDTAMYLCATATRLGNTGELFFGEGSRLTVL.

The gene calls are TRBV5-1 and TRBJ2-5, with TRBD2 identical over 11 bases. This CDR3 has 14 residues. Trimming took 8 bases from V and 2 from J; bases not matched to a gene: 5. Germline V CDR1 and CDR2: SGHRS, YFSETQ. The CDR3 region is CASTSGGQQETQYF. For the CDR3, the DNA is TGCGCCAGTACTAGCGGGGGACAGCAAGAGACCCAGTACTTC.

In its sample, this clone was seen once. The V gene is TRBV18, the J gene TRBJ2-5; 9 bases are a match to TRBD1. Germline V gives CDR1 KGHSH, CDR2 LQKENI. The CDR3 has 17 amino acids. After removal of 5 bases from V and 2 bases from J, the junction contained 12 bases not matched to a gene. The CDR3 DNA is TGTGCCAGCTCATTCCAGACAGGGGGGCGAGGGCAAGAGACCCAGTACTTC. Translated: CASSFQTGGRGQETQYF.

The chain employs TRBV9 and TRBJ2-2; 7 bases are shared with TRBD1. Germline CDR1 and CDR2: SGDLS and YYNGEE. Trimming took 4 bases from V and 7 from J; bases not matched to a gene: 13. The CDR3 sequence is 16 residues long. The CDR3 is CASSQMEYRGYGELFF. CDR3 coding DNA: TGTGCCAGCAGCCAGATGGAGTACAGGGGATACGGGGAGCTGTTTTTT.

The rearrangement joins TRBV6-4 to TRBJ2-5; TRBD2 matches at 8 bases. From germline, CDR1 is MRHNA and CDR2 SNTAGT. The CDR3 totals 14 residues. V dropped 1 base and J dropped 8; count of bases not matched to a gene: 6. This chain's CDR3 is CASSDLGLGDTQYF. DNA of the CDR3: TGTGCCAGCAGTGACTTGGGACTAGGGGATACCCAGTACTTC.

V is TRBV5-4 and J is TRBJ1-2; D not resolved. This CDR3 spans 13 amino acids. Deletions cut 1 base from V and 4 bases from J, with 8 bases between. Germline V gene sequence: CDR1 SGHNT, CDR2 YYREEE (reference sequence). CDR3 residues: CASSLQGSYGYTF. CDR3 nucleotides: TGTGCCAGCAGCTTGCAAGGGAGCTATGGCTACACCTTC.

The chain is built from TRBV11-2 and TRBJ2-3; the D gene is possibly TRBD2 (5 bases). Trimming took 2 bases from V and 11 from J, leaving 20 bases between them. The V gene's germline CDR1 is SGHAT and CDR2 FQNNGV. This CDR3 has 15 amino acids. As DNA, the CDR3 is TGTGCCAGCAGCTTACCTCAGGATCGATCGGAGGTGCAGTATTTT. Translation gives CASSLPQDRSEVQYF.

The gene calls are TRBV15 and TRBJ1-2; no firm D call. Germline lookup yields CDR1 LNHNV and CDR2 YYDKDF (reference sequence). Trimming stripped 2 bases from V and 8 bases from J, with 9 bases between. There are 12 residues in the CDR3. The CDR3 DNA follows: TGTGCCACCAGCAGATTCGCGAGGGGCTACACCTTC. As protein: CATSRFARGYTF.

About this clone itself: No conserved phenylalanine or tryptophan ends this CDR3, so it is likely a read error. The DNA is left out, because the CDR3 cannot be placed on it with certainty; the CDR3 is given as TCRdb lists it. The chain employs TRBV6-5 and TRBJ2-3; the D segment call TRBD2 is taken from the table without a DNA check. The CDR3 has 13 residues if both end residues are counted. Germline-derived CDR1 and CDR2 are MNHEY and SVGAGI. The CDR3 spells CASSEIRTSGRAI.

This clone appeared a few times. The V gene is TRBV7-9, the J gene TRBJ2-2, with a weak D call TRBD2 (5 bases). Trimming pared 3 bases from V and 5 bases from J, leaving 7 bases between. The CDR3 is 13 amino acids. The germline CDR1 and CDR2 sequences are SEHNR and FQNEAQ (reference sequence). The CDR3 loop is CASSFGITGELFF. The CDR3 nucleotides are TGTGCCAGCAGCTTCGGGATTACCGGGGAGCTGTTTTTT.

This chain uses TRBV3-1 (or the pseudogene TRBV3-2) with TRBJ2-7; 8 bases are a match to TRBD1. V shed 3 bases, J shed 2 bases, and the junction held 6 bases outside the gene matches. Per the germline V gene, CDR1 is LGHDT and CDR2 is YNNKEL (reference sequence). This CDR3 has 15 residues. CDR3 DNA: TGTGCCAGCAGCCACCGGGACAGGCGTCCCTACGAGCAGTACTTC. It is translated as CASSHRDRRPYEQYF.

J is TRBJ1-5 and V is TRBV6-1; TRBD1 might be the D (6 bases). This CDR3 contains 15 residues. Germline V gene lookup returns CDR1 MNHNS and CDR2 SASEGT. The V end was cut by 1 base, the J end by 6 bases, with 13 bases between. CDR3 bases: TGTGCCAGCAGTGAAGGCCCAGGGGTTGGTCAGCCCCAGCATTTT. As protein: CASSEGPGVGQPQHF.

This clone has just one count. The chain combines TRBV3-1 (or the pseudogene TRBV3-2) with TRBJ2-5; a possible D gene is TRBD2 (6 bases). CDR3 length: 15 amino acids. The ends were cut back, 0 bases at V and 5 bases at J, with 13 bases in the middle. Looked up from germline, CDR1 is LGHDT and CDR2 is YNNKEL (reference sequence). The CDR3 reads CASSQDRRAGETQYF. The CDR3 DNA is TGTGCCAGCAGCCAAGATCGGAGGGCGGGGGAGACCCAGTACTTC.

The rearrangement uses TRBV19 and TRBJ2-5; 7 positions agree with TRBD1. Germline loops: CDR1 LNHDA, CDR2 SQIVND (reference sequence). Trimming at V came to 5 bases and at J to 1 base, leaving 13 bases not matched to a gene. The CDR3 has 17 amino acids. The DNA for the CDR3 is TGTGCCAGTAGTTCCCACCAGGGACAGCGAGTCCAAGAGACCCAGTACTTC. Protein: CASSSHQGQRVQETQYF.

The rearrangement uses TRBV27 and TRBJ1-1; no firm D call. V was shortened by 2 bases and J by 0 bases, with 4 bases between the two germline ends. Germline V gene lookup returns CDR1 MNHEY and CDR2 SMNVEV (reference sequence). The CDR3 is 13 residues long. The CDR3 region has the DNA TGTGCCAGCAGTTTAGGCTTGAACACTGAAGCTTTCTTT. This gives the protein CASSLGLNTEAFF.

The chain combines TRBV6-5 with TRBJ2-4; 8 bases align to TRBD2. The V segment lost 2 bases and the J segment 6 bases; nucleotides outside the gene matches: 9. This CDR3 comprises 16 residues. The germline V gene has CDR1 MNHEY and CDR2 SVGAGI. CDR3: CASSYGRASGLNIQYF. The CDR3 region has the DNA TGTGCCAGCAGTTACGGGAGGGCTAGCGGGTTAAACATTCAGTACTTC.

The table lists this clone with a count of one. V usage is TRBV2 and J usage is TRBJ2-7; 8 nucleotides match TRBD1. The CDR3 contains 14 residues. V was clipped by 7 bases and J by 4 bases; unmatched bases: 9. Per the germline V gene, CDR1 is SNHLY and CDR2 is FYNNEI. DNA for the CDR3: TGTGCCAGCACCAGGACAGGGACCGATTACGAGCAGTACGTC. This gives the protein CASTRTGTDYEQYV.

The chain employs TRBV19 and TRBJ1-2, with D unclear. CDR1 and CDR2 (germline): LNHDA, SQIVND (reference sequence). This CDR3 has 14 residues. Trimming took off 3 bases at V and 5 bases at J, with 13 bases between the two ends. The CDR3 is CASSIRRENYGYTF. In DNA form, the CDR3 reads TGTGCCAGTAGTATTCGACGGGAGAATTATGGCTACACCTTC.

The chain uses TRBV29-1 and TRBJ1-5, with 10 nucleotides matching TRBD1. The CDR3 has 13 residues. Germline assignment: CDR1 SQVTM and CDR2 ANQGSEA. The J segment lost 9 bases and the V segment lost 6 bases, leaving 8 bases of the junction unmatched. The CDR3 here is CSVGDRGQGPQHF. In DNA form, the CDR3 reads TGCAGCGTGGGGGACAGGGGACAAGGGCCCCAGCATTTT.

The rearrangement joins TRBV27 to TRBJ2-1; 10 positions match TRBD2. Trimming took 4 bases from V and 3 from J; bases not matched to a gene: 0. Germline CDR1 reads MNHEY; CDR2 reads SMNVEV (reference sequence). The CDR3 loop spans 14 amino acids. CDR3 region: CASSWTSGYNEQFF. The DNA for the CDR3 is TGTGCCAGCAGTTGGACTAGCGGCTACAATGAGCAGTTCTTC.

The chain links TRBV19 to TRBJ1-2; TRBD1 matches 7 bases. CDR3 length: 14 residues. The V segment lost 4 bases and the J segment 7 bases; nucleotides outside the gene matches: 9. Per the germline V gene, CDR1 is LNHDA and CDR2 is SQIVND (reference sequence). CDR3 DNA: TGTGCCAGTAGTACTACCAACAGGGGTTCTGGCTACACCTTC. Translation gives CASSTTNRGSGYTF.

The chain is built from TRBV4-2 and TRBJ1-4, with TRBD1 matching 8 bases. Losses at the gene ends were 6 bases for V and 4 bases for J; bases not matched to a gene: 7. The CDR3 is 15 amino acids. Germline CDR1 and CDR2: LGHNA and YNFKEQ. CDR3 region: CASRLGQGNNEKLFF. The CDR3 bases are TGTGCCAGCAGGCTTGGACAGGGCAATAATGAAAAACTGTTTTTT.

This chain joins TRBV7-2 and TRBJ2-7; weak D call: TRBD2 (5 bases). V lost 2 bases, J lost 7 bases, and 15 bases lay in between. The CDR3 consists of 14 residues. Germline CDR1 SGHTA, CDR2 FQGNSA. CDR3 coding DNA: TGTGCCAGCAGCTTAACCGGGCCGAGAGGGGAGCAGTACGTC. Its translation is CASSLTGPRGEQYV.

The rearrangement joins TRBV11-2 to TRBJ1-2; the D is unclear. CDR3 length: 13 residues. CDR1 is SGHAT, CDR2 FQNNGV, per germline. Trimming left V 2 bases short and J 4 bases short, with 8 bases between. The CDR3 region has the DNA TGTGCCAGCAGCTTACACCTCGGCTATGGCTACACCTTC. This encodes CASSLHLGYGYTF.

The gene calls are TRBV6-4 and TRBJ1-1; TRBD1 matches 9 bases. This CDR3 has 15 residues. CDR1 is MRHNA, CDR2 SNTAGT, per germline. V trimming: 6 bases; J trimming: 1 base; junction bases outside the gene matches: 6. The CDR3, as DNA: TGTGCCAGCAGGCCCACACAGGGGGCGAACACTGAAGCTTTCTTT. It yields the protein CASRPTQGANTEAFF.

The J gene is TRBJ1-3, the V gene TRBV27; weak D call: TRBD1 (6 bases). CDR1 is MNHEY and CDR2 is SMNVEV in the germline V gene (reference sequence). This CDR3 spans 14 amino acids. V lost 5 bases and J 1 base, leaving 9 bases between the germline ends. The CDR3 DNA is TGTGCCAGCAGTCAGCAGGGGTCTGGAAACACCATATATTTT. This sequence encodes CASSQQGSGNTIYF.